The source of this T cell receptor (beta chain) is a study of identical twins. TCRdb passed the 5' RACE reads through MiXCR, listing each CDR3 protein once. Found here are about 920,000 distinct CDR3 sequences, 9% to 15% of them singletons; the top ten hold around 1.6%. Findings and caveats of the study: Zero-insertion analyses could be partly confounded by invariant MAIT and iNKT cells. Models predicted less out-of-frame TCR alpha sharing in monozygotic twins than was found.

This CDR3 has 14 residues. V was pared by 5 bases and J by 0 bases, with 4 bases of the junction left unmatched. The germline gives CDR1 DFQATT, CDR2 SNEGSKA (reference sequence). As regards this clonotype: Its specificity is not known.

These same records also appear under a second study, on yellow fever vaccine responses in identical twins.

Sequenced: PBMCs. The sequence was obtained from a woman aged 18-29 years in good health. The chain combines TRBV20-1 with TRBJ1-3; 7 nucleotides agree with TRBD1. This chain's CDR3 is CSAGRDSSGNTIYF. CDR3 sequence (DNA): TGCAGTGCTGGCCGGGACAGCTCTGGAAACACCATATATTTT.